This TCR beta chain was identified in a study of long-term antiretroviral therapy in people with HIV. V lost 2 bases to trimming and J lost 2 bases, with 16 bases between them. The germline gives CDR1 SGHNT, CDR2 YYREEE (reference sequence). This CDR3 region has 17 residues. Survey-level resolution applied to immunoSEQ assay v3.0. The protocol was immunoSEQ multiplex PCR, while the TCRdb copy is restricted to in-frame clones and leaves out a portion. The table records 15,000 to 20,000 clones, around 78% of them present only once. This clone was detected once. The source material was unsorted PBMCs, sampled 2.2 years after starting antiretroviral therapy. The chain couples TRBV5-4 to TRBJ2-2, with unresolved D. This receptor was taken from a man aged 50-59 years with HIV. The CDR3, as DNA: TGTGCCAGCAGCTTCTCTTGGTCAGCACCAAACACCGGGGAGCTGTTTTTT. Residues: CASSFSWSAPNTGELFF.